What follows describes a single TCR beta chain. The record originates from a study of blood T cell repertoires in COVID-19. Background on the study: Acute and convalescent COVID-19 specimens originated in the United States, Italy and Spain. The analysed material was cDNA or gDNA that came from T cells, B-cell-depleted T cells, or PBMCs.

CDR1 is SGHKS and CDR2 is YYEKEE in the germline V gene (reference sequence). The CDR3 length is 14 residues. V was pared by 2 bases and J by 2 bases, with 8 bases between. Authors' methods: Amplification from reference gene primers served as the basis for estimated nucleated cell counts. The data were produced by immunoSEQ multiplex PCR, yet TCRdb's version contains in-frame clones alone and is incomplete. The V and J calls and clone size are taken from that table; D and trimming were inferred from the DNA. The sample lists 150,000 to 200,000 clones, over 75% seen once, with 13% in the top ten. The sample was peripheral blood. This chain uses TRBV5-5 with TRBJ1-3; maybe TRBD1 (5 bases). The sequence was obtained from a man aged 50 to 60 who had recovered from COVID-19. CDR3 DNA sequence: TGTGCCAGCAGCTTTCAGGGCGCTGGAAACACCATATATTTT. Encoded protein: CASSFQGAGNTIYF.